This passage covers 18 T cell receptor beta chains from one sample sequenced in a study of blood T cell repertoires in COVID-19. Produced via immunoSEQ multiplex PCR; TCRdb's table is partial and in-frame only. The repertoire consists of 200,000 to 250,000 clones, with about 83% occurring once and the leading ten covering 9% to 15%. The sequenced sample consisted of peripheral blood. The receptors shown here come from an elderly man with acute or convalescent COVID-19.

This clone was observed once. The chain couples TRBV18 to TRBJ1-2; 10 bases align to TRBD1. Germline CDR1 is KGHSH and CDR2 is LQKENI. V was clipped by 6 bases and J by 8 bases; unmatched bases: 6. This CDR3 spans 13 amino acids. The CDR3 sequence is CASSDRGREGYTF. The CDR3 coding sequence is TGTGCCAGCTCGGACAGGGGGAGGGAAGGCTACACCTTC.

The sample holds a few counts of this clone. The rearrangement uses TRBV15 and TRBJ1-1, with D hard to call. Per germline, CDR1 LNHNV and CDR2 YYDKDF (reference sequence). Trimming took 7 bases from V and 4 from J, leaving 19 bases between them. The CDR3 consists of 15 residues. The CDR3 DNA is TGTGCCACCACCAGGACTCTCTCGGCCCTCACTGAAGCTTTCTTT. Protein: CATTRTLSALTEAFF.

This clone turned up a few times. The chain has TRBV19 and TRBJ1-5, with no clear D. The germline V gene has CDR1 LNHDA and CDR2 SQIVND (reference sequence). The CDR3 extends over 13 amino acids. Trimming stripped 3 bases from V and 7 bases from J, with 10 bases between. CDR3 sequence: CASSIATKQPQHF. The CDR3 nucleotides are TGTGCCAGTAGTATTGCCACTAAACAGCCCCAGCATTTT.

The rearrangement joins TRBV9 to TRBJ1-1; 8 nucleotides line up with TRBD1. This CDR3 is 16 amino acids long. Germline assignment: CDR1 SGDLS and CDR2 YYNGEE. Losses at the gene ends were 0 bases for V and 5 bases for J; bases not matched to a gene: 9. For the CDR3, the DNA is TGTGCCAGCAGCGTAGCGATAGGACAGGGTAGGACTGAAGCTTTCTTT. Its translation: CASSVAIGQGRTEAFF. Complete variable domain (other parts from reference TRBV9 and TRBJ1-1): DSGVTQTPKHLITATGQRVTLRCSPRSGDLSVYWYQQSLDQGLQFLIQYYNGEERAKGNILERFSAQQFPDLHSELNLSSLELGDSALYFCASSVAIGQGRTEAFFGQGTRLTVV.

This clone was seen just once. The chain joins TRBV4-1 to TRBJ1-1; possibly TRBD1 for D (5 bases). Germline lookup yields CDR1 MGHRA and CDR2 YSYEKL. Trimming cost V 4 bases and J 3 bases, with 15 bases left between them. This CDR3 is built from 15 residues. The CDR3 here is CASSLGRGFDTEAFF. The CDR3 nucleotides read TGCGCCAGCAGCCTGGGAAGGGGCTTTGACACTGAAGCTTTCTTT.

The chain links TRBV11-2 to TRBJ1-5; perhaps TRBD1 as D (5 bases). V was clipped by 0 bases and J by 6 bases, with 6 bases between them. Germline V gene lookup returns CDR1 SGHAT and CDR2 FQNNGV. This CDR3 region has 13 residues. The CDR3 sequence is CASSLERGQPQHF. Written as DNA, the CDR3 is TGTGCCAGCAGCTTAGAAAGGGGTCAGCCCCAGCATTTT.

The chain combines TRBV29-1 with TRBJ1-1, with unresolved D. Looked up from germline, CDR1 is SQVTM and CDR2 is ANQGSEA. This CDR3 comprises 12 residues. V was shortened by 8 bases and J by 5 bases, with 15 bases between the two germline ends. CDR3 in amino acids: CSTTDPGTEAFF. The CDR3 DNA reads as TGCAGCACGACCGACCCGGGAACTGAAGCTTTCTTT.

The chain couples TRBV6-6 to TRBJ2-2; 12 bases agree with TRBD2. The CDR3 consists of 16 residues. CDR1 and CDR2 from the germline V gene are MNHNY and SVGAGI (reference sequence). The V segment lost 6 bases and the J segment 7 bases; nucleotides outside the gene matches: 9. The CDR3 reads CASSTMTSGRSGELFF. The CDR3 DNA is TGTGCCAGCAGCACGATGACTAGCGGGAGAAGCGGGGAGCTGTTTTTT.

The CDR3 spells CAISGGDEQFF. CDR3 DNA: TGTGCCATCAGTGGCGGGGATGAGCAGTTCTTC. The chain links TRBV10-3 to TRBJ2-1; D possibly corresponds to TRBD2 (6 bases). The CDR3 is 11 amino acids. Germline V gene lookup returns CDR1 ENHRY and CDR2 SYGVKD. Deletions cut 4 bases from V and 8 bases from J, with 6 bases between.

The CDR3 DNA sequence: TGTGCCAGCAGCCTCGGACAGGGACCCAGCAATCAGCCCCAGCATTTT. Protein sequence: CASSLGQGPSNQPQHF. The rearrangement links TRBV6-6 to TRBJ1-5; 8 bases are shared with TRBD1. The CDR3 length is 16 residues. CDR1 MNHNY and CDR2 SVGAGI come from the germline V gene (reference sequence). The junction had 8 bases not matched to a gene; V was cut back by 6 bases and J by 1 base.

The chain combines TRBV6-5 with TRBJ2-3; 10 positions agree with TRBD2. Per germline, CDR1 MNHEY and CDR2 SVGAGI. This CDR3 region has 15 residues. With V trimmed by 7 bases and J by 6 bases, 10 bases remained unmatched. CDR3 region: CASTSSGGAGDTQYF. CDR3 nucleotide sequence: TGTGCCAGCACTTCAAGCGGGGGGGCCGGGGATACGCAGTATTTT.

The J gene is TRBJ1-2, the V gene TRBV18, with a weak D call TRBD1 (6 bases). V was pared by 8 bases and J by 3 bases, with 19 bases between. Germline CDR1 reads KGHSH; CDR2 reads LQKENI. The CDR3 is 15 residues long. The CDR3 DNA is TGTGCCAGCGCCAACCAAGCGGGGGGCTACTATGGCTACACCTTC. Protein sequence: CASANQAGGYYGYTF.

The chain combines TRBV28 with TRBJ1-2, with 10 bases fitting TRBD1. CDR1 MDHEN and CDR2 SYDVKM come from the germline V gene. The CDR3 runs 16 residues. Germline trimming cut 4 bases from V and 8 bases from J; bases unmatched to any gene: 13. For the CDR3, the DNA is TGTGCCAGCAGTTATGGCCCGGGGGGACAGGGGCGGGGCTACACCTTC. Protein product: CASSYGPGGQGRGYTF.

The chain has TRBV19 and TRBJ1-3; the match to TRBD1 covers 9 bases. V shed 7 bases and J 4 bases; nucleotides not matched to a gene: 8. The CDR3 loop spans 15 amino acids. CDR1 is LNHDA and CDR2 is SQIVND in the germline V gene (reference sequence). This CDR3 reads CASTSTGGPGNTIYF. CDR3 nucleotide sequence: TGTGCCAGTACCTCAACAGGGGGCCCGGGAAACACCATATATTTT.

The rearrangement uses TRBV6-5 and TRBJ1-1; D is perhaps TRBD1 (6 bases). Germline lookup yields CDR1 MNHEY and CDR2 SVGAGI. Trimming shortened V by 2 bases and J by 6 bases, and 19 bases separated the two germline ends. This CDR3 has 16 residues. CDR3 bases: TGTGCCAGCAGTTACGGCTCACAGGGCGAAAGAGCTGAAGCTTTCTTT. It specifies CASSYGSQGERAEAFF.

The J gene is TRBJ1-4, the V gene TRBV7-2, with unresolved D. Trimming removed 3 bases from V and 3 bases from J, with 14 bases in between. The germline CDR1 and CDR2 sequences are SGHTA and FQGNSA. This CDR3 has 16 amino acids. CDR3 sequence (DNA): TGTGCCAGCAGCTTGGTGGCTGGGCCTTCTAATGAAAAACTGTTTTTT. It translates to CASSLVAGPSNEKLFF.

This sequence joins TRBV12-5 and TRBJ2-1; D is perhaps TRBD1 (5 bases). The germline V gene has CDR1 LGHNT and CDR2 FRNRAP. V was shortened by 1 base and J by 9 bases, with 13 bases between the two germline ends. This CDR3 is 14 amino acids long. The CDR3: CASGLEAGSSEQFF. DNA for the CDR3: TGTGCTAGTGGTTTGGAGGCAGGGTCAAGTGAGCAGTTCTTC.

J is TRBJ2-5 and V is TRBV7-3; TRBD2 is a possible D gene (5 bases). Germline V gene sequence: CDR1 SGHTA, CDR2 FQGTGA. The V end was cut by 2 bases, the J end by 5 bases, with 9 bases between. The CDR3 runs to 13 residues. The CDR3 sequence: CASSLSGVETQYF. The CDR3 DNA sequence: TGTGCCAGCAGCTTATCCGGGGTGGAGACCCAGTACTTC.